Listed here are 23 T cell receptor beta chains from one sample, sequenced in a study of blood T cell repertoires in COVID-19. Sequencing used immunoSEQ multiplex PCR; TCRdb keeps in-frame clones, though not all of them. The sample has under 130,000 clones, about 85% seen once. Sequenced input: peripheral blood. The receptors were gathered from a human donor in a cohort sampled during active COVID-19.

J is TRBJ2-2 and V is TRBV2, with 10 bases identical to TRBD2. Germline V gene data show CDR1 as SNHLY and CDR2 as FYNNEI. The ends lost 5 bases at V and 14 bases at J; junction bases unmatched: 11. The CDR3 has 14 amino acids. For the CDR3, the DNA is TGTGCCAGCAGTCCCCACGGACTAGCGGAGAACCTGTTTTTT. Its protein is CASSPHGLAENLFF.

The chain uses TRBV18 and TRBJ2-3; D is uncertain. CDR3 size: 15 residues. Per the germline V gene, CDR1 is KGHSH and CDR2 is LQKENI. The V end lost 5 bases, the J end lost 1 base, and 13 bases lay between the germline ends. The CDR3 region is CASSGQSIGTDTQYF. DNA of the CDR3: TGTGCCAGCTCAGGGCAGTCCATCGGCACAGATACGCAGTATTTT.

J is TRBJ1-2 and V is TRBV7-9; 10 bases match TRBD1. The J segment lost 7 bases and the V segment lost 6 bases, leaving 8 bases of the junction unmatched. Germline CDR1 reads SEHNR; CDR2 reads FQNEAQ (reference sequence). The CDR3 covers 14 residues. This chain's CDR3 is CASSPDRGGFGYTF. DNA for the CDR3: TGTGCCAGCAGTCCGGACAGGGGGGGCTTTGGCTACACCTTC.

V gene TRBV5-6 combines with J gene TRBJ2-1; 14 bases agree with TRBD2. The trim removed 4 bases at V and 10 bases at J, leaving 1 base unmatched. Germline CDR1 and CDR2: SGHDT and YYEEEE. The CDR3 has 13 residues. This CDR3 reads CASSRTSGGEQFF. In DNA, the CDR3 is TGTGCCAGCAGCCGGACTAGCGGGGGGGAGCAGTTCTTC.

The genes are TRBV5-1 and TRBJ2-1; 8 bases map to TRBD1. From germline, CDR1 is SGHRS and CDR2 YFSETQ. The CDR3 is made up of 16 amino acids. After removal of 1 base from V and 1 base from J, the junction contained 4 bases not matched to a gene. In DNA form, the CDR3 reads TGCGCCAGCAGCTTGACGGGACAGGCGTCCTACAATGAGCAGTTCTTC. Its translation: CASSLTGQASYNEQFF.

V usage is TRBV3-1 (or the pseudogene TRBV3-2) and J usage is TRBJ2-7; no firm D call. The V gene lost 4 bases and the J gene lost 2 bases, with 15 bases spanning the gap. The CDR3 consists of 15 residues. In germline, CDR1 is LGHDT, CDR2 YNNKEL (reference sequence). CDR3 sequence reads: CASSRRETPAYEQYF. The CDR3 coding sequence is TGTGCCAGCAGCCGAAGAGAGACACCGGCCTACGAGCAGTACTTC.

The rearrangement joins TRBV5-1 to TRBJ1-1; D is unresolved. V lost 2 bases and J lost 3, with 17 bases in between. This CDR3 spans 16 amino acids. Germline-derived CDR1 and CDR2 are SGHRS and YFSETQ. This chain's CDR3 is CASSFSISNSDTEAFF. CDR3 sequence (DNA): TGCGCCAGCAGCTTTTCGATATCAAATTCGGACACTGAAGCTTTCTTT.

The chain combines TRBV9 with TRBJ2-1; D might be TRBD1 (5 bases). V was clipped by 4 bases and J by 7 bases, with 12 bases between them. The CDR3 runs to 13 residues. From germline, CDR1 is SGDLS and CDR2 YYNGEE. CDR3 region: CASSSQGMNEQFF. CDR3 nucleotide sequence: TGTGCCAGCAGCTCCCAGGGCATGAATGAGCAGTTCTTC.

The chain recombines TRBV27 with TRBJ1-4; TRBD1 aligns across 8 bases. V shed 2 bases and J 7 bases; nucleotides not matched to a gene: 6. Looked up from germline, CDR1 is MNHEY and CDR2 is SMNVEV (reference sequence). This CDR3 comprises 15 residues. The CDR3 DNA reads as TGTGCCAGCAGTTTAGGCAGGGGGCGCGGTGAAAAACTGTTTTTT. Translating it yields CASSLGRGRGEKLFF. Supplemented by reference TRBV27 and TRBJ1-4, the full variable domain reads EAQVTQNPRYLITVTGKKLTVTCSQNMNHEYMSWYRQDPGLGLRQIYYSMNVEVTDKGDVPEGYKVSRKEKRNFPLILESPSPNQTSLYFCASSLGRGRGEKLFFGSGTQLSVL.

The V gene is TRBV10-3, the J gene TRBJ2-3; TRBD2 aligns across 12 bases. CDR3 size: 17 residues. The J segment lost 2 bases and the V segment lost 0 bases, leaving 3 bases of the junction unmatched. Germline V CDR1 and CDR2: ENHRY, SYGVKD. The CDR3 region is CAISESRTSGVTDTQYF. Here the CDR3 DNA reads TGTGCCATCAGTGAGTCGAGGACTAGCGGGGTCACAGATACGCAGTATTTT.

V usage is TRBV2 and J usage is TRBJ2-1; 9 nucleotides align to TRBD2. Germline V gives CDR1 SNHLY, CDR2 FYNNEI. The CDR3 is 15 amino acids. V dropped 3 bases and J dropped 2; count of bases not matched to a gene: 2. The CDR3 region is CASSELAGTYNEQFF. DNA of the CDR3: TGTGCCAGCAGTGAGCTAGCGGGAACCTACAATGAGCAGTTCTTC.

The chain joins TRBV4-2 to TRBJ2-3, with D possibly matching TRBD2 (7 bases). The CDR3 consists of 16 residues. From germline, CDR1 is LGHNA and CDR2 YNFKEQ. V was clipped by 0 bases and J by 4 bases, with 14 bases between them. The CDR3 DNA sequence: TGTGCCAGCAGCCAAGAAGGGGGGGCCCCCCCAGATACGCAGTATTTT. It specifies CASSQEGGAPPDTQYF.

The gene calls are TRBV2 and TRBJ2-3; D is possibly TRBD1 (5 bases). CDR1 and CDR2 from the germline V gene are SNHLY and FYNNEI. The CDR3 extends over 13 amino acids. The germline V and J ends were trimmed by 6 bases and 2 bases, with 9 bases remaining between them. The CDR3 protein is CASSGQATDTQYF. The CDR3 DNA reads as TGTGCCAGCAGCGGACAAGCCACAGATACGCAGTATTTT.

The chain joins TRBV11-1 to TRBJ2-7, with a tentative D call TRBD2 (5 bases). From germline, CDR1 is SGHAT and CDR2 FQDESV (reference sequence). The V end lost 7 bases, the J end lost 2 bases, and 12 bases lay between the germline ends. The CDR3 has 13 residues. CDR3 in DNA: TGTGCCAGCACCATGACCGGGACCTACGAGCAGTACTTC. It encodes CASTMTGTYEQYF.

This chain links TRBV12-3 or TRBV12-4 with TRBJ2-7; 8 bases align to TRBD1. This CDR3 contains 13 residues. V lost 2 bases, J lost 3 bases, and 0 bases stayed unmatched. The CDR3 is CASSLTGGYEQYF. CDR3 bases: TGTGCCAGCAGTTTAACAGGGGGCTACGAGCAGTACTTC.

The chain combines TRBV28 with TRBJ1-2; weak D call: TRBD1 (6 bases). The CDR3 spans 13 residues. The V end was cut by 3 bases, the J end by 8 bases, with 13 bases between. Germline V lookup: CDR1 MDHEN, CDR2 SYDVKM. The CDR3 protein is CASSFGQIGGYTF. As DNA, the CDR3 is TGTGCCAGCAGTTTTGGACAGATCGGGGGCTACACCTTC.

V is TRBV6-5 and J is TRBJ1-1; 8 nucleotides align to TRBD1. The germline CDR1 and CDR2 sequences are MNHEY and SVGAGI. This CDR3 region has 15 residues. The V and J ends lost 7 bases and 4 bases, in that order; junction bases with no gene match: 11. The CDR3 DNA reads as TGTGCCAGCATTAAGGAGGACAGGGCCGTCACTGAAGCTTTCTTT. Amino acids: CASIKEDRAVTEAFF.

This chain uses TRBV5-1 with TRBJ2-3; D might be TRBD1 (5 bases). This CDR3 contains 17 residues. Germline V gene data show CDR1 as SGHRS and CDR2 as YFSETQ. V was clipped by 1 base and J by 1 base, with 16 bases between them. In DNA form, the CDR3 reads TGCGCCAGCAGCTTGCAGGGCCTAGTGGTTGGCACAGATACGCAGTATTTT. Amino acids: CASSLQGLVVGTDTQYF. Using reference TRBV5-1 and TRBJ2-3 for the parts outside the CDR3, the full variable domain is KAGVTQTPRYLIKTRGQQVTLSCSPISGHRSVSWYQQTPGQGLQFLFEYFSETQRNKGNFPGRFSGRQFSNSRSEMNVSTLELGDSALYLCASSLQGLVVGTDTQYFGPGTRLTVL.

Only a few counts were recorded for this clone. The DNA of the CDR3 is TGCGCCAGCAGTGCGGAGGGAGGAACTGAAGCTTTCTTT. Translated, it gives CASSAEGGTEAFF. The chain is built from TRBV10-1 and TRBJ1-1; no clear D. Germline V lookup: CDR1 WNHNN, CDR2 SYGVQD (reference sequence). CDR3 length equals 13 residues. The germline V and J ends were trimmed by 4 bases and 5 bases, with 11 bases remaining between them.

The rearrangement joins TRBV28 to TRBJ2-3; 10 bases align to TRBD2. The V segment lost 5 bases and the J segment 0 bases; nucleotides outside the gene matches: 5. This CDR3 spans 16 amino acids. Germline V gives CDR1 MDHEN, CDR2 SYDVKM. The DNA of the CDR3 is TGTGCCAGCAGTCTCGGACTAGCGGCTAGCACAGATACGCAGTATTTT. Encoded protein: CASSLGLAASTDTQYF.

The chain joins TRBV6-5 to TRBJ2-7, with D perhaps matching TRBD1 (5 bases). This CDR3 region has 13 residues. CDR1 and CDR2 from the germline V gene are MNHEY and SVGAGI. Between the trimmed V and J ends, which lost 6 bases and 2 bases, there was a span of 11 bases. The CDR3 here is CASRRDSTYEQYF. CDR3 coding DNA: TGTGCCAGCAGAAGAGACAGTACCTACGAGCAGTACTTC.

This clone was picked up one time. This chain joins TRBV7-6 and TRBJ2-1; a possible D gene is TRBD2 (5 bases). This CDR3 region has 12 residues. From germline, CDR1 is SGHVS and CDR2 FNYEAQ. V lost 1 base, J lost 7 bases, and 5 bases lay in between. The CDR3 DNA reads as TGTGCCAGCAGCTTAGGGAGGAATGAGCAGTTCTTC. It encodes CASSLGRNEQFF.

CDR3 nucleotides: TGTGCCAGCAACCACCGGACAGGGATAACTCAGCCCCAGCATTTT. Translating it yields CASNHRTGITQPQHF. The rearrangement joins TRBV3-1 (or the pseudogene TRBV3-2) to TRBJ1-5; 8 nucleotides align to TRBD1. The CDR3 contains 15 residues. V was pared by 7 bases and J by 6 bases, with 11 bases of the junction left unmatched. Germline V CDR1 and CDR2: LGHDT, YNNKEL (reference sequence).